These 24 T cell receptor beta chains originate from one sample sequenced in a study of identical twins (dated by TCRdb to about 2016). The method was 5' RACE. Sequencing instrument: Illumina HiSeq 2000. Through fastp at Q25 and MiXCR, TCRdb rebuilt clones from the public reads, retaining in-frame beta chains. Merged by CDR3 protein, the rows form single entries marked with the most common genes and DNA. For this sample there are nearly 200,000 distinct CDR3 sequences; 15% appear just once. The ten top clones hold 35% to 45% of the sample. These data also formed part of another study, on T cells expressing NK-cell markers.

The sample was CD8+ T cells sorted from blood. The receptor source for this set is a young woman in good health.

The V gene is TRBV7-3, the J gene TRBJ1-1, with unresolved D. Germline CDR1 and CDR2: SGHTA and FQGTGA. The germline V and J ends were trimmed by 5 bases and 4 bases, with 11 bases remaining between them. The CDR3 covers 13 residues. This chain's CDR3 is CASSTNWGTEAFF. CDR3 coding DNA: TGTGCCAGCAGCACCAACTGGGGCACTGAAGCTTTCTTT.

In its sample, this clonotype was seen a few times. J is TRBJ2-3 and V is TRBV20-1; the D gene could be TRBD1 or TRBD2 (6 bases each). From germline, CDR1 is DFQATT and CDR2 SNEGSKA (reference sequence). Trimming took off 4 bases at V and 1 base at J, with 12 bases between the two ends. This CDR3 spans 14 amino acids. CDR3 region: CSATSGEGTDTQYF. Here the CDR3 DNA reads TGCAGTGCTACCTCAGGGGAGGGCACAGATACGCAGTATTTT.

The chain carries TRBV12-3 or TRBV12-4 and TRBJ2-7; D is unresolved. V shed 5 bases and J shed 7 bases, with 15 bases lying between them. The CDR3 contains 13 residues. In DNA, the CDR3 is TGTGCCAGCAGTCCCCTTAACTGGTGGGAGCAGTACTTC. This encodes CASSPLNWWEQYF.

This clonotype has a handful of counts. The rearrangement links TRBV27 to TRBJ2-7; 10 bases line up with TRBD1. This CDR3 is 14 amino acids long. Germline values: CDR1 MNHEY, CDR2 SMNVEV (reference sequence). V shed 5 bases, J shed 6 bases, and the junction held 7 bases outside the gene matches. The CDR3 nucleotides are TGTGCCAGCAGTACCTCGACAGGGGGCGTCGAGCAGTACTTC. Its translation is CASSTSTGGVEQYF.

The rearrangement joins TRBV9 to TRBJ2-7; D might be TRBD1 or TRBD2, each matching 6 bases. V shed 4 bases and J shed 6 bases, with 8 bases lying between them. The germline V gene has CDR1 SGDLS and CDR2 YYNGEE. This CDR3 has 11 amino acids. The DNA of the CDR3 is TGTGCCAGCAGCCCGGGGGCCGAGCAGTACTTC. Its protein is CASSPGAEQYF.

The CDR3 DNA follows: TGTGCCAGCAGCGCCCGACTAGCGGGGGAACCAGATACGCAGTATTTT. Encoded protein: CASSARLAGEPDTQYF. V usage is TRBV9 and J usage is TRBJ2-3; 12 nucleotides agree with TRBD2. CDR3 size: 16 residues. Unmatched junction bases numbered 6, after V lost 3 bases and J lost 4 bases. The germline V gene has CDR1 SGDLS and CDR2 YYNGEE.

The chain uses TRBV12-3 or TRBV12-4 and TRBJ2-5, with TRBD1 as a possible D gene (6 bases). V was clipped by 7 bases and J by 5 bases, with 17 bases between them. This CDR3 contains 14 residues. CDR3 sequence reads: CASTESGAVETQYF. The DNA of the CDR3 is TGTGCCAGCACCGAATCAGGGGCGGTGGAGACCCAGTACTTC.

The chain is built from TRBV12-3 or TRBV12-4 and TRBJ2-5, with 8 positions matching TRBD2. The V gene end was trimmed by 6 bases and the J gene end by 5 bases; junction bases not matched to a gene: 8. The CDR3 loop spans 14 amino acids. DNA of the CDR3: TGTGCCAGCAGAGCGGGGGCCGACTGGGAGACCCAGTACTTC. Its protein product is CASRAGADWETQYF.

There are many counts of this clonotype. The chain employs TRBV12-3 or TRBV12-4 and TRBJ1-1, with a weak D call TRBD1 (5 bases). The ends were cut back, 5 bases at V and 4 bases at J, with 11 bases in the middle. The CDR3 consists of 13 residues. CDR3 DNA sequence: TGTGCCAGCAGTCAAGTTGGGGGCACTGAAGCTTTCTTT. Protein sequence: CASSQVGGTEAFF.

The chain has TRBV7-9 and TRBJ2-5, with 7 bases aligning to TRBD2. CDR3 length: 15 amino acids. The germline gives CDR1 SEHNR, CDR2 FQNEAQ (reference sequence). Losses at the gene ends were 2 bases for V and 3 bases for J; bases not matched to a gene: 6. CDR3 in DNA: TGTGCCAGCAGCTTAACTTCGGCGGGGGAAGAGACCCAGTACTTC. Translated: CASSLTSAGEETQYF. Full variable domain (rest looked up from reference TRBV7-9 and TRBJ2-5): DTGVSQNPRHKITKRGQNVTFRCDPISEHNRLYWYRQTLGQGPEFLTYFQNEAQLEKSRLLSDRFSAERPKGSFSTLEIQRTEQGDSAMYLCASSLTSAGEETQYFGPGTRLLVL.

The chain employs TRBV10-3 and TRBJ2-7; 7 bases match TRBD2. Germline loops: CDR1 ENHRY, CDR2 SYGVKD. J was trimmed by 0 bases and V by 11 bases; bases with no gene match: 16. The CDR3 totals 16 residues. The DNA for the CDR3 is TGTGCCTCCCGGGGGGTATACACCGAGAGCTCCTACGAGCAGTACTTC. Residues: CASRGVYTESSYEQYF.

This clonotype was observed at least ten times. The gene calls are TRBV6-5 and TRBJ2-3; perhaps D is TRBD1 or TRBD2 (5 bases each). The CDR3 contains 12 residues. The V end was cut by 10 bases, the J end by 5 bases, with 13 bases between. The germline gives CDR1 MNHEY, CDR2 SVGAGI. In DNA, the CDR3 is TGTGCCACCGCGATGGGGGTAGATACGCAGTATTTT. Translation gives CATAMGVDTQYF.

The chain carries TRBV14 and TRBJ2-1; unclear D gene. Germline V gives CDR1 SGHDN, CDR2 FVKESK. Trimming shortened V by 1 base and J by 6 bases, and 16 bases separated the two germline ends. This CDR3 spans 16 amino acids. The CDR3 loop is CASSQVAFERPNEQFF. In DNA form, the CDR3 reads TGTGCCAGCAGCCAAGTCGCCTTTGAGAGACCCAATGAGCAGTTCTTC.

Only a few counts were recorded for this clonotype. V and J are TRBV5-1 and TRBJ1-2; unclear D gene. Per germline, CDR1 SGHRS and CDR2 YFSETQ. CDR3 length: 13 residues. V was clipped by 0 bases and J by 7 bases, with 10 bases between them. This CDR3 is CASSLGRGSGYTF. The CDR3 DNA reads TGCGCCAGCAGCTTGGGGCGGGGTTCTGGCTACACCTTC. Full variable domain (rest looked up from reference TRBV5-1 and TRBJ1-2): KAGVTQTPRYLIKTRGQQVTLSCSPISGHRSVSWYQQTPGQGLQFLFEYFSETQRNKGNFPGRFSGRQFSNSRSEMNVSTLELGDSALYLCASSLGRGSGYTFGSGTRLTVV.

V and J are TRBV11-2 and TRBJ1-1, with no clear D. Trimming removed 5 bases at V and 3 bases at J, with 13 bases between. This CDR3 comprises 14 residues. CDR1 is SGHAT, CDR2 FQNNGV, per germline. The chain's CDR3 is CASSPLGGHTEAFF. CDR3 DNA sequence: TGTGCCAGCAGCCCCCTGGGCGGACACACTGAAGCTTTCTTT.

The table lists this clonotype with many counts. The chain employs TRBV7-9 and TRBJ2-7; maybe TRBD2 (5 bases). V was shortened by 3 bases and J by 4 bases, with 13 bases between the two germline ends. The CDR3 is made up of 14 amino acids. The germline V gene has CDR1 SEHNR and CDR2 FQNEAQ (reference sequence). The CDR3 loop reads CASSFPGKAYEQYF. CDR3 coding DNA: TGTGCCAGCAGCTTCCCCGGGAAGGCGTACGAGCAGTACTTC. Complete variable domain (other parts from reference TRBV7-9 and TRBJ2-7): DTGVSQNPRHKITKRGQNVTFRCDPISEHNRLYWYRQTLGQGPEFLTYFQNEAQLEKSRLLSDRFSAERPKGSFSTLEIQRTEQGDSAMYLCASSFPGKAYEQYFGPGTRLTVT.

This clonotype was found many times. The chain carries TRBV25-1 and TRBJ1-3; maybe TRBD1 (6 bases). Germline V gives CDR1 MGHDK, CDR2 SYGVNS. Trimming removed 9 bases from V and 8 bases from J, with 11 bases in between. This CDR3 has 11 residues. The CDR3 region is CASTPGDTIYF. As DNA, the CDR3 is TGTGCCAGTACACCAGGGGACACCATATATTTT.

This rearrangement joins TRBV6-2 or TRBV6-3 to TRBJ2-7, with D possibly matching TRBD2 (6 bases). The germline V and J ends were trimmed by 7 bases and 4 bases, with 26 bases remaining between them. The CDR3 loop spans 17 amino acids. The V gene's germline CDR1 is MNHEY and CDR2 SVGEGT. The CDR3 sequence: CASTSAGLRDSKYEQYF. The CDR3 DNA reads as TGTGCCAGCACCTCGGCGGGACTCCGGGACTCCAAATACGAGCAGTACTTC.

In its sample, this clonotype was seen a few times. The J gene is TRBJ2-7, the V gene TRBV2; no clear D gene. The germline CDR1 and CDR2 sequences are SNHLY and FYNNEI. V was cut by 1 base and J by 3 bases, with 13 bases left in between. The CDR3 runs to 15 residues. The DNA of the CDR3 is TGTGCCAGCAGTGAAGAGGTCGGATACTTCTACGAGCAGTACTTC. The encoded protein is CASSEEVGYFYEQYF. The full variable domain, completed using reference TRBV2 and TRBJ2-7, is EPEVTQTPSHQVTQMGQEVILRCVPISNHLYFYWYRQILGQKVEFLVSFYNNEISEKSEIFDDQFSVERPDGSNFTLKIRSTKLEDSAMYFCASSEEVGYFYEQYFGPGTRLTVT.

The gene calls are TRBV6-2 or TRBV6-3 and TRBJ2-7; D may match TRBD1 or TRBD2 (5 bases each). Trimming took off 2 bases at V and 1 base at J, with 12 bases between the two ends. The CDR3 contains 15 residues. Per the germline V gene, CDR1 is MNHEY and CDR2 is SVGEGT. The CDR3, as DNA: TGTGCCAGCAGTTACGGTACTAGGGGTTCCTACGAGCAGTACTTC. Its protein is CASSYGTRGSYEQYF.

The DNA of the CDR3 is TGCAGCCCGGACAGGGGGCTTGGAGCTTTCTTT. It encodes CSPDRGLGAFF. J is TRBJ1-1 and V is TRBV29-1; 11 bases are shared with TRBD1. With V trimmed by 8 bases and J by 10 bases, 6 bases remained unmatched. The CDR3 totals 11 residues. From germline, CDR1 is SQVTM and CDR2 ANQGSEA.

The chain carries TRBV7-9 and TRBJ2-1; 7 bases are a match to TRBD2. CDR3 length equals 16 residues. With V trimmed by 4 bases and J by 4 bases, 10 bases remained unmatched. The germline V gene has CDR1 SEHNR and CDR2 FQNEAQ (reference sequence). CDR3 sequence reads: CASSSSSAGAYNEQFF. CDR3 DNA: TGTGCCAGCAGCTCTAGTAGTGCGGGAGCTTACAATGAGCAGTTCTTC. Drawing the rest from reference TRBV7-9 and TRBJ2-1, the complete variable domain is DTGVSQNPRHKITKRGQNVTFRCDPISEHNRLYWYRQTLGQGPEFLTYFQNEAQLEKSRLLSDRFSAERPKGSFSTLEIQRTEQGDSAMYLCASSSSSAGAYNEQFFGPGTRLTVL.

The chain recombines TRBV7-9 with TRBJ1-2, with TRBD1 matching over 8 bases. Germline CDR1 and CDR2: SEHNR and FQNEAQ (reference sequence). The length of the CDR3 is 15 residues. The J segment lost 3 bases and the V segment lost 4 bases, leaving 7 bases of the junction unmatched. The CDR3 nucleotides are TGTGCCAGCAGCTCGGAGGCAGGGGGCCACTATGGCTACACCTTC. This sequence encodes CASSSEAGGHYGYTF.

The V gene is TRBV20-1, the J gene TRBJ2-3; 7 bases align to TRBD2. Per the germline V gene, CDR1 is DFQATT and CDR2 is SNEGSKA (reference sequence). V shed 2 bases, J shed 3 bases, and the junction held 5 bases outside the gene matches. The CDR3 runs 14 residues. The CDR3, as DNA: TGCAGTGCTAGACTAGCGGCAGGAACAGATACGCAGTATTTT. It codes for CSARLAAGTDTQYF.